These T cell receptor beta chains were read from a single sample in a study of blood T cell repertoires in COVID-19. Some clones are missing from TCRdb's copy, which holds only in-frame ones; the method was immunoSEQ multiplex PCR. Of about 480,000 clones in the sample, roughly 89% were seen once. The sequencing input was peripheral blood. The source is a woman aged 25 to 39 with acute or convalescent COVID-19. Both conserved end residues are trimmed from each CDR3.

v_call cdr3_length cdr3_aa
TRBV7-6 15 ASSPMDTLSGANVLT
TRBV5-8 11 ASTGGAKNIQY
TRBV19 12 ASSIARETYEQY
TRBV19 14 ASSSPTGASTGELF
TRBV9 13 ASSVAGTGVETQY
TRBV6-5 12 ASKPGQRTGELF
TRBV3-1/TRBV3-2 11 ASSARQRSPLH
TRBV28 7 ASSSEAF
TRBV5-5 13 ASSLDGQENSPLH
TRBV15 13 ATSRWGPPDTEAF
TRBV2 9 AREEGHGYT
TRBV9 14 ASSVQGAFSGNTIY
TRBV9 15 ASSVSGGAENGSPLH
TRBV30 11 AWTPTTNEKLF
TRBV4-2 14 ASSQGASGAYNEQF
TRBV4-1 13 ASSLSEGVGEKLF
TRBV11-2 13 ASSPRDSIRETQY
TRBV29-1 12 SVADRGSQETQY
TRBV4-1 13 ASSQEGASQETQY
TRBV30 13 AWSRGNEANYGYT
TRBV7-3 16 ASSLIPSGGPNTGELF
TRBV28 12 ASSLISGNQPQH
TRBV5-1 12 ASTVAVSGTEAF
TRBV7-9 11 ALLQKRGYGYT
TRBV5-1 12 ASSSGQGGEKLF
TRBV10-1 10 ASSEKGDEQF
TRBV28 13 ASSSPTSGAYEQY
TRBV6-5 12 ASRKLDFTDTQY
TRBV11-2 13 ASSLGPGQIYGYT
TRBV5-1 14 ASSLDGQGGTDTQY
TRBV5-5 11 ASSSEVNTEAF
TRBV3-1/TRBV3-2 11 ASSQGSGFGYT
TRBV9 11 ASAAGGKETQY
TRBV15 13 ATSRDPNSQETQY
TRBV7-2 13 ASSLVRGGRIEQF
TRBV10-3 12 AISESTQGGKLF
TRBV5-6 13 ASSSTGVSGNTIY
TRBV7-9 14 ASSLARTGHIYGYT
TRBV5-8 13 ASSDGTGRNNIQY
TRBV5-4 12 ASSLSQGSYGYT
TRBV27 11 ASSLTVSTEAF
TRBV21-1 17 ASSKDPGTGCSYNSPLH
TRBV28 15 ASSSPISGKAGNTIY
TRBV11-2 14 ASSLGPGGNKKTQY
TRBV4-1 14 ASSPGPNKPSGELF
TRBV25-1 11 ASGAGGNNEQF
TRBV7-9 8 ASSSDEQY
TRBV6-5 12 ASSRIDSNYGYT
TRBV29-1 12 SALQQGDSYGYT
TRBV18 13 ASSQGETSGNTIY
TRBV6-5 10 ASSYAEDTQY
TRBV27 11 ASSRTVNTEAF
TRBV19 12 ASSPGPASYEQY
TRBV5-6 13 ASSDAGQGAYEQY
TRBV7-6 11 ASSLGRNNEQF
TRBV27 11 ASSLRENSPLH
TRBV5-1 14 ASSLGTGSGWDTQY